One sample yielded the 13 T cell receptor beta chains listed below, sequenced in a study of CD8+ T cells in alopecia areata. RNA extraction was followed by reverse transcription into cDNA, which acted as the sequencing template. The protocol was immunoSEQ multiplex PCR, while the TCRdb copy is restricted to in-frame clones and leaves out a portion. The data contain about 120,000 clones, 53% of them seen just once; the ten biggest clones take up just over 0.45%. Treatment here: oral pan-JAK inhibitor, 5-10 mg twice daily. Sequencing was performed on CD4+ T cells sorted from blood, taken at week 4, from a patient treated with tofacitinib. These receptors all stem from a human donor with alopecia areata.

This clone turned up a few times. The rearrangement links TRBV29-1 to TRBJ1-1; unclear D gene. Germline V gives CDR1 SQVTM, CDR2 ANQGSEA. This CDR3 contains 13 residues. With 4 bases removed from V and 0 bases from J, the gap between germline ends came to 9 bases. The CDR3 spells CSVGPVMNTEAFF. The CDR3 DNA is TGCAGCGTTGGGCCGGTTATGAACACTGAAGCTTTCTTT.

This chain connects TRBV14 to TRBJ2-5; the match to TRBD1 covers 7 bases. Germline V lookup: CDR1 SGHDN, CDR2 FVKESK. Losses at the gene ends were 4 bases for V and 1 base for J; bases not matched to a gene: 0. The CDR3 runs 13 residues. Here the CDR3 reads CASSRTGQETQYF. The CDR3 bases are TGTGCCAGCAGCCGGACAGGCCAAGAGACCCAGTACTTC.

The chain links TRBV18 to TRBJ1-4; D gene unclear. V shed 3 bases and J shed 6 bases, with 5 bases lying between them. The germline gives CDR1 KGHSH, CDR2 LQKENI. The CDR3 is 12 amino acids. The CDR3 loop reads CASSPQDEKLFF. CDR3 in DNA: TGTGCCAGCTCACCCCAAGATGAAAAACTGTTTTTT.

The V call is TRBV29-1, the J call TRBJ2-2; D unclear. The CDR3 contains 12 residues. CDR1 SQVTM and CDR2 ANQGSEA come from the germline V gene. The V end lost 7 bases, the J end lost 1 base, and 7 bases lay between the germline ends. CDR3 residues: CSGHQNTGELFF. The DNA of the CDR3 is TGCAGCGGACACCAGAACACCGGGGAGCTGTTTTTT.

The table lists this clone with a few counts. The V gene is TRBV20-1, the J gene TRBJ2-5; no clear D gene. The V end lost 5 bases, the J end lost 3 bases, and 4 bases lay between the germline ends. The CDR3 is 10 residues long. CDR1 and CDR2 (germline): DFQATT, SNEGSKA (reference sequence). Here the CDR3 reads CSAYEETQYF. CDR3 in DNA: TGCAGTGCTTACGAAGAGACCCAGTACTTC.

The CDR3 is CASSFGTASPLHF. The CDR3 DNA reads as TGTGCCAGCAGCTTCGGGACAGCTTCACCCCTCCACTTT. This chain connects TRBV7-2 to TRBJ1-6, with 7 bases identical to TRBD1. This CDR3 region has 13 residues. V was clipped by 3 bases and J by 9 bases; unmatched bases: 2. CDR1 and CDR2 from the germline V gene are SGHTA and FQGNSA.

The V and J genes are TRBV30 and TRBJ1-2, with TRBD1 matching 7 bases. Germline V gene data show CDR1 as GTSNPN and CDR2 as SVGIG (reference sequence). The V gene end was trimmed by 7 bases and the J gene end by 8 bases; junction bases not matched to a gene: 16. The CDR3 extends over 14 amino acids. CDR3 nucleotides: TGTGCCTCAAATCCTTCGGACAGGCCCGGGGGCTACACCTTC. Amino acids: CASNPSDRPGGYTF.

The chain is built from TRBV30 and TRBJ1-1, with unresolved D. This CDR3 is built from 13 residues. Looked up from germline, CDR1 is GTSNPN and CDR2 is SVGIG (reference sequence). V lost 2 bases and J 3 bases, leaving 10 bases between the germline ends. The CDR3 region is CAWSRGSDTEAFF. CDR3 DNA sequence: TGTGCCTGGAGTAGAGGGTCGGACACTGAAGCTTTCTTT.

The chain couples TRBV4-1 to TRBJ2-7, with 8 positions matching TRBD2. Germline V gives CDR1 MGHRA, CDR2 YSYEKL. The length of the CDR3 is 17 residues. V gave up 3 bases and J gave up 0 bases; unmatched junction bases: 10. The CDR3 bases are TGCGCCAGCAGCCAGGGAGCGGGAGCCGCCCGCTCCTACGAGCAGTACTTC. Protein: CASSQGAGAARSYEQYF.

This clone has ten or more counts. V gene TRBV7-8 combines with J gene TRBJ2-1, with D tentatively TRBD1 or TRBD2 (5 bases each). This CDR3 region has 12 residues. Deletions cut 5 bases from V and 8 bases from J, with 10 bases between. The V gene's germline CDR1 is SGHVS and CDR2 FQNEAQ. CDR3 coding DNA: TGTGCCAGCAGCCCGTTGGGGGATGAGCAGTTCTTC. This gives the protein CASSPLGDEQFF.

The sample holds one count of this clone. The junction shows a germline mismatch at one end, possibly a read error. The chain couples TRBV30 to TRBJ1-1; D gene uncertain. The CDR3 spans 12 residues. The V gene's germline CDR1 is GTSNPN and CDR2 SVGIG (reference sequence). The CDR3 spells CAWSFSTTVAFF. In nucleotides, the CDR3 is TGTGCCTGGAGTTTCTCCACTACTGTAGCTTTCTTT.

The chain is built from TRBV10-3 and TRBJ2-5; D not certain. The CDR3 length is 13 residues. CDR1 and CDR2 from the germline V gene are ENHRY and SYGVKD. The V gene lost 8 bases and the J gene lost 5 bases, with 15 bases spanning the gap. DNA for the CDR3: TGTGCCATCCAAGGAGAATTGGGCGAGACCCAGTACTTC. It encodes CAIQGELGETQYF.

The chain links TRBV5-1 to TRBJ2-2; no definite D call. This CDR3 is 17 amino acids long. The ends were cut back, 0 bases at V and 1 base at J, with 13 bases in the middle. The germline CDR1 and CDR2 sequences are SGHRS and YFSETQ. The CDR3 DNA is TGCGCCAGCAGCTTGGCCCCCCTTACCCAGAACACCGGGGAGCTGTTTTTT. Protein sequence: CASSLAPLTQNTGELFF.